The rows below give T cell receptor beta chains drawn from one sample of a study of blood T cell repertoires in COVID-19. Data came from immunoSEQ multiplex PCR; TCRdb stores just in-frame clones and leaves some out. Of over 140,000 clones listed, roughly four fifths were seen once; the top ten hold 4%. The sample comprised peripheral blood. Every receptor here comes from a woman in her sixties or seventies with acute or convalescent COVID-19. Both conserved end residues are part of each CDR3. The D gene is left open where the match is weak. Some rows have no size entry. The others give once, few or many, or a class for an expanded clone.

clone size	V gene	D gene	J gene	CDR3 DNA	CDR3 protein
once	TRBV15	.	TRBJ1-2	TGTGCCACCAGCCAAGGGGTGCCCTCGCCCAACTATGGCTACACCTTC	CATSQGVPSPNYGYTF
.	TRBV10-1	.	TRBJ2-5	TGCGCCAGCAGAATAGCGGTAAAGTACCAAGAGACCCAGTACTTC	CASRIAVKYQETQYF
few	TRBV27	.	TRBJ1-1	TGTGCCAGCAGGCAAACGGGGAACACTGAAGCTTTCTTT	CASRQTGNTEAFF
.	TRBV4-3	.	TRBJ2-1	TGCGCCAGCAGCCAAGGAAGCGGATCCTACAATGAGCAGTTCTTC	CASSQGSGSYNEQFF
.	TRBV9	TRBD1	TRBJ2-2	TGTGCCAGCAGCGTAGAGGACAGGGGGCCCACCGGGGAGCTGTTTTTT	CASSVEDRGPTGELFF
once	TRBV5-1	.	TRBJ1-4	TGCGCCAGCAGCTCAAAGGGGTTAACTAATGAAAAACTGTTTTTT	CASSSKGLTNEKLFF
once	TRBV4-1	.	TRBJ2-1	TGCGCCAGCAGCCAAGAGCGAGTCTTGAATGAGCAGTTCTTC	CASSQERVLNEQFF
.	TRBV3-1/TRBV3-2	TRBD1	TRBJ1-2	TGTGCCAGCAGCCAAGTCGACAGGGCAGGTGGCTACACCTTC	CASSQVDRAGGYTF
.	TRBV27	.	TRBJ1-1	TGTGCCAGCAGTCCCCCGACAGGTTTGAACACTGAAGCTTTCTTT	CASSPPTGLNTEAFF
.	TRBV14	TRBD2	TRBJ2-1	TGTGCCAGCAGCCAACCGGGACTAGCGGGTGACAATGAGCAGTTCTTC	CASSQPGLAGDNEQFF
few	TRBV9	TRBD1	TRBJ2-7	TGTGCCAGCAGCGTAGGAGGGGGCGGTGAGCAGTACTTC	CASSVGGGGEQYF
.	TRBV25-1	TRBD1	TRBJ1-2	TGTGCCAGCAGTGCGCCCGACAGGGGAAGAAGTGGCTACACCTTC	CASSAPDRGRSGYTF
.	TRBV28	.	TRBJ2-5	TGTGCCAGCAGTTCCACCTTTGCCGGTCGAGAGACCCAGTACTTC	CASSSTFAGRETQYF
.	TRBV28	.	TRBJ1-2	TGTGCCAGCAGGCCGACAGGAATTGGCTACACCTTC	CASRPTGIGYTF
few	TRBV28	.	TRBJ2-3	TGTGCCAGTCAACAGGGAGACACAGATACGCAGTATTTT	CASQQGDTDTQYF
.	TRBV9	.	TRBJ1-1	TGTGCCAGCAGCGTATTAGAGAACACTGAAGCTTTCTTT	CASSVLENTEAFF
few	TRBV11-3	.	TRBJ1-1	TGTGCCAGCAGCTTAGGAGTCGAAGCTTTCTTT	CASSLGVEAFF
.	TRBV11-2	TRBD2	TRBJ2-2	TGTGCCAGCAGCTTACCGGGAGGGCGCACCGGGGAGCTGTTTTTT	CASSLPGGRTGELFF
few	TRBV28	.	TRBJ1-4	TGTGCCAGCAGTTTAAGGGAGGGGACGAGGCAGGTCCGTCTTGCAACTAATGAAAAACTGTTTTTT	CASSLREGTRQVRLATNEKLFF
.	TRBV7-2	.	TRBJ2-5	TGTGCCAGCAGGCAAACGGAGGTGGGAGTCGGTGAGACCCAGTACTTC	CASRQTEVGVGETQYF
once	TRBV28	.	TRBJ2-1	TGTGCCAGCAGGATAGGAGATGAGCAGTTCTTC	CASRIGDEQFF
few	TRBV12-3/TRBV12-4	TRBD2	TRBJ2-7	TGTGCCAGCAGTTTTTCCGGGAGGTCGGAGCAGTACTTC	CASSFSGRSEQYF
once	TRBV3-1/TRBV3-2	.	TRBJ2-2	TGTGCCAGCAGCCATCACACTAGCACCGGGGAGCTGTTTTTT	CASSHHTSTGELFF
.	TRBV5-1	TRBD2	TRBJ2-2	TGCGCCAGCAGCCGTATCATAGCGGGAGGGTCCACCGGGGAGCTGTTTTTT	CASSRIIAGGSTGELFF
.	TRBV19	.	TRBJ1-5	TGTGCCAGTAGTATCCGACTCTATAGCAATCAGCCCCAGCATTTT	CASSIRLYSNQPQHF
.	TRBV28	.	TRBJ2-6	TGTGCCAGCAGTTTATGGGGGCAGGGCAGCTCTGGGGCCAACGTCCTGACTTTC	CASSLWGQGSSGANVLTF
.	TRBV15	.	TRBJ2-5	TGTGCCACCAGCGGGGCTTCTAGGGAGACCCAGTACTTC	CATSGASRETQYF
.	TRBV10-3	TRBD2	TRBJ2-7	TGTGCCGGGGGGGGAGCGACCTACGAGCAGTACTTC	CAGGGATYEQYF
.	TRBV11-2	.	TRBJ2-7	TGTGCCAGCAGCCCTCTTTGGGGGGGCAGCAACTACGAGCAGTACTTC	CASSPLWGGSNYEQYF
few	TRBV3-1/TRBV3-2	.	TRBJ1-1	TGTGCCAGCAGCCTACGGGACATTAAAATGAACACTGAAGCTTTCTTT	CASSLRDIKMNTEAFF
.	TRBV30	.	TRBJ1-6	TGTGCCTGGAGTGAGGGGATTAGGGCACCCCTCCACTTT	CAWSEGIRAPLHF
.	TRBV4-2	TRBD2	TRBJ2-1	TGTGCCAGCAGCCAAGGTACTAGCGGGAAGGATGAGCAGTTCTTC	CASSQGTSGKDEQFF
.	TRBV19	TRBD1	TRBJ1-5	TGTGCCAGTAGAAACTTACCGGGACAGGGTGCTCAGCCCCAGCATTTT	CASRNLPGQGAQPQHF
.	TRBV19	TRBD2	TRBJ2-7	TGTGCCAGTAGTGCCCGGGGGGCCTACGAGCAGTACTTC	CASSARGAYEQYF
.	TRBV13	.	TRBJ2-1	TGTGCCAGCAGCCCGCGCGAGAGGAGTGAGCAGTTCTTC	CASSPRERSEQFF
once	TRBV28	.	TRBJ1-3	TGTGCCAGCAGCAGTTACAGGGCTTCTGGAAACACCATATATTTT	CASSSYRASGNTIYF
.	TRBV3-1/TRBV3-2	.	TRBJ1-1	TGTGCCAGCGGGCACATGAACACTGAAGCTTTCTTT	CASGHMNTEAFF
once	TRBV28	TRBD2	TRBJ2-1	TGTGCCAGCAGTGGGACTAGCGGGCCCTCCTCCTACAATGAGCAGTTCTTC	CASSGTSGPSSYNEQFF
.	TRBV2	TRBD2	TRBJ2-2	TGTGCCTCGACTAGCGGGAGAACCGGGGAGCTGTTTTTT	CASTSGRTGELFF
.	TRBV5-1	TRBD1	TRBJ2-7	TGCGCCAGCAGCACCCGGACAGGCGGGGAGCAGTACTTC	CASSTRTGGEQYF
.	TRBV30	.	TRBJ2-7	TGTGCCTACGCCTTGGGACACTACGAGCAGTACTTC	CAYALGHYEQYF
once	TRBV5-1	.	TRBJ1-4	TGCGCCAGCAGCTGGGGGGTGGAGGATGAAAAACTGTTTTTT	CASSWGVEDEKLFF
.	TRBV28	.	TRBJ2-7	TGTGCCAGCAGCTCCAGAGGGCACGAGCAGTACTTC	CASSSRGHEQYF
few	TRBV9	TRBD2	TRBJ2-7	TGTGCCAGCAGCCCATCGGGGACTAGCGGGATGTACGAGCAGTACTTC	CASSPSGTSGMYEQYF
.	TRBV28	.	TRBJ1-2	TGTGCCAGCAGCCCGGGTCTGAACTATGGCTACACCTTC	CASSPGLNYGYTF
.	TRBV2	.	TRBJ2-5	TGTGCCAGCGGTAGCAGCGAGACCCAGTACTTC	CASGSSETQYF
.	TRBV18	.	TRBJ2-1	TGTGCCAGCTCACAGCTTCAGGGGAAATACAATGAGCAGTTCTTC	CASSQLQGKYNEQFF
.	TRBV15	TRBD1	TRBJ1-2	TGTGCCACCAGCCGGGGGAGACAGGGGGCCTATGGCTACACCTTC	CATSRGRQGAYGYTF
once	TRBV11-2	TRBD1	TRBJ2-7	TGTGCCAGCAGCGATAGGACAGGTCCGGGCTTCACTTTCTCCTACGAGCAGTACTTC	CASSDRTGPGFTFSYEQYF